This T cell receptor beta chain was documented in a study of CD8+ T cells in alopecia areata. Whole-study context: Dosing with tofacitinib proceeded for 6 to 18 months, followed by 6 months off drug.

This CDR3 has 13 residues. Germline CDR1 is SNHLY and CDR2 is FYNNEI. V was clipped by 9 bases and J by 1 base, with 12 bases between them. This clone appeared a single time. cDNA serving as the sequencing template came from extracted, reverse transcribed RNA. The protocol was immunoSEQ multiplex PCR, while the TCRdb copy is restricted to in-frame clones and leaves out a portion. This sample has about 250,000 clones, with about 68% found just once. This specimen was CD4+ T cells sorted from blood, taken at week 0. The clonotype was recovered from a human donor with alopecia areata. The V call is TRBV2, the J call TRBJ1-1; D is ambiguous. The CDR3 region has the DNA TGTGCCAGTACTTACAGACCGAACACTGAAGCTTTCTTT. Protein sequence: CASTYRPNTEAFF. Full variable domain (outside the CDR3, taken from reference TRBV2 and TRBJ1-1): EPEVTQTPSHQVTQMGQEVILRCVPISNHLYFYWYRQILGQKVEFLVSFYNNEISEKSEIFDDQFSVERPDGSNFTLKIRSTKLEDSAMYFCASTYRPNTEAFFGQGTRLTVV.